This T cell receptor beta chain was recorded in a study of blood T cell repertoires in COVID-19. Turning to the study itself: Both acute and convalescent COVID-19 samples were obtained from the United States, Italy and Spain. The analysed material was cDNA or gDNA that came from T cells, B-cell-depleted T cells, or PBMCs.

In the study's own analysis: Amplification with reference gene primers provided the estimates of nucleated cell counts. Repertoires were generated with immunoSEQ multiplex PCR, while TCRdb's copy carries only in-frame clones and drops some. V and J calls and clone size are copied from that table; D and trimming were computed from the DNA. The sample carries 100,000 to 150,000 clones, about 79% recorded once. The V and J ends lost 0 bases and 1 base respectively, with 11 bases between them. Germline assignment: CDR1 MRHNA and CDR2 SNTAGT. The CDR3 is 16 residues long. Sequencing was done on a sample of peripheral blood. The TCR comes from a middle-aged man with active or convalescent COVID-19. The rearrangement joins TRBV6-4 to TRBJ2-3, with a tentative D call TRBD2 (6 bases). The CDR3 region is CASSDSTGGGTDTQYF. The CDR3 nucleotides read TGTGCCAGCAGTGACTCTACTGGCGGGGGCACAGATACGCAGTATTTT.